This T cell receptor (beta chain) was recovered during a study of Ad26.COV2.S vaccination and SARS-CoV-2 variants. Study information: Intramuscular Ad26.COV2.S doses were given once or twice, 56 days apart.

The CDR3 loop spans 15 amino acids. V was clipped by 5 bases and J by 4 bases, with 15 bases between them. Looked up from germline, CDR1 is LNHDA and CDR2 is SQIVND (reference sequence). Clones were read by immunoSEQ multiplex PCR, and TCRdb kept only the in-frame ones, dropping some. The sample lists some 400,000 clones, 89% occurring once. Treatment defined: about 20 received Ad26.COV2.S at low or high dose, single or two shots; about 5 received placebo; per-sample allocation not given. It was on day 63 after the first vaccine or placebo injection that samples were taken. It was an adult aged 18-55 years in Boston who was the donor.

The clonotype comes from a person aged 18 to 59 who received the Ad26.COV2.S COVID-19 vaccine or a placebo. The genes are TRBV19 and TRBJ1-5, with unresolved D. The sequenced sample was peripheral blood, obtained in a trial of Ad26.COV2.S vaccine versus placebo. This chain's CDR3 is CASSFDRATNQPQHF. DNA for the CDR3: TGTGCCAGTAGTTTCGACCGGGCCACGAATCAGCCCCAGCATTTT.